This passage covers 20 T cell receptor beta chains from one sample sequenced in a study of cytomegalovirus exposure and HLA in healthy donors (dated by TCRdb to 2016 to 2017). Libraries were constructed by the immunoSEQ multiplex PCR assay. For the multiplex PCR, a mixture combining 60 forward primers for TCR Vbeta segments and 13 reverse primers for TCR Jbeta segments was used. This immuneACCESS table, as held by TCRdb, lists in-frame sequences with V and J called but not all clones. Of the missing ones, under half trace to an unresolved V gene in checked studies; the others have no known cause. This sample has about 150,000 clones in its table, and approximately 81% of those were observed once. Around 4.5% of the sample lies in the top ten. The material sequenced was PBMCs. These receptor sequences come from a middle-aged woman in good health and CMV-seropositive.

The rearrangement links TRBV2 to TRBJ2-3; 7 positions agree with TRBD2. V lost 1 base and J lost 10; bases outside the gene matches: 11. Germline CDR1 SNHLY, CDR2 FYNNEI. This CDR3 is built from 15 residues. CDR3 coding DNA: TGTGCCAGCAGTGAAGAAGGAATGGGGGGGTATCCGCAGTATTTT. Translation: CASSEEGMGGYPQYF.

The chain couples TRBV28 to TRBJ2-5, with 12 nucleotides matching TRBD2. V gave up 6 bases and J gave up 2 bases; unmatched junction bases: 1. This CDR3 comprises 14 residues. Germline V gene lookup returns CDR1 MDHEN and CDR2 SYDVKM. CDR3 loop: CASRLAGGQETQYF. In nucleotides, the CDR3 is TGTGCCAGCAGACTAGCGGGAGGTCAAGAGACCCAGTACTTC.

V is TRBV5-1 and J is TRBJ1-1, with D maybe TRBD1 (6 bases). This CDR3 contains 15 residues. V lost 4 bases and J lost 1, with 14 bases in between. The germline gives CDR1 SGHRS, CDR2 YFSETQ. In DNA form, the CDR3 reads TGCGCCAGCAGCAAACAGGGAGGGGCGAACACTGAAGCTTTCTTT. This codes for CASSKQGGANTEAFF.

The V and J genes are TRBV4-1 and TRBJ2-3; TRBD1 is a possible D gene (6 bases). Germline CDR1 and CDR2: MGHRA and YSYEKL. This CDR3 region has 18 residues. Trimming removed 0 bases at V and 5 bases at J, with 21 bases between. The CDR3, as DNA: TGCGCCAGCAGCCAAGAGAGTAACAGGGAATTGTTAGTAGATACGCAGTATTTT. Its protein is CASSQESNRELLVDTQYF.

This chain uses TRBV30 with TRBJ2-7, with 7 bases fitting TRBD1. V was pared by 2 bases and J by 2 bases, with 6 bases of the junction left unmatched. The CDR3 is made up of 14 amino acids. Germline assignment: CDR1 GTSNPN and CDR2 SVGIG (reference sequence). CDR3 DNA sequence: TGTGCCTGGAGTCCCAGACAGGGAACCTACGAGCAGTACTTC. It encodes CAWSPRQGTYEQYF.

The chain combines TRBV7-9 with TRBJ1-4; 8 bases match TRBD1. Germline-derived CDR1 and CDR2 are SEHNR and FQNEAQ (reference sequence). The V gene end was trimmed by 5 bases and the J gene end by 4 bases; junction bases not matched to a gene: 9. The CDR3 extends over 16 amino acids. The CDR3, as DNA: TGTGCCAGCAGCCCCAGGACAGGGCCCGATAATGAAAAACTGTTTTTT. Protein sequence: CASSPRTGPDNEKLFF. The full variable domain, its missing parts supplied by reference TRBV7-9 and TRBJ1-4, is DTGVSQNPRHKITKRGQNVTFRCDPISEHNRLYWYRQTLGQGPEFLTYFQNEAQLEKSRLLSDRFSAERPKGSFSTLEIQRTEQGDSAMYLCASSPRTGPDNEKLFFGSGTQLSVL.

The rearrangement links TRBV19 to TRBJ2-1, with D perhaps matching TRBD2 (6 bases). Trimming removed 5 bases at V and 0 bases at J, with 11 bases between. The V gene's germline CDR1 is LNHDA and CDR2 SQIVND (reference sequence). The CDR3 sequence is 15 residues long. This CDR3 is CASSERASSYNEQFF. The CDR3 DNA sequence: TGTGCCAGTAGTGAGCGGGCCAGCTCCTACAATGAGCAGTTCTTC.

The V call is TRBV6-1, the J call TRBJ2-3, with D unresolved. V shed 10 bases and J shed 6 bases, with 17 bases lying between them. This CDR3 has 13 residues. CDR1 and CDR2 (germline): MNHNS, SASEGT. DNA for the CDR3: TGTGCCACCCTTGCCTACAGTCGGGATACGCAGTATTTT. Its translation is CATLAYSRDTQYF.

This sequence joins TRBV27 and TRBJ1-2; TRBD1 aligns across 9 bases. The CDR3 length is 14 residues. J lost 5 bases, V lost 3 bases, and 4 bases had no gene match. The germline gives CDR1 MNHEY, CDR2 SMNVEV (reference sequence). CDR3 region: CASSFGTGFYGYTF. CDR3 nucleotide sequence: TGTGCCAGCAGTTTCGGGACAGGGTTTTATGGCTACACCTTC.

For this clone: Its ends do not fully match the called genes, so a read error is possible. J is TRBJ1-1 and V is TRBV7-9, with D uncertain. There are 11 residues in the CDR3. CDR1 and CDR2 from the germline V gene are SEHNR and FQNEAQ (reference sequence). CDR3 amino acids: CSSSVITEAFF. The DNA for the CDR3 is TGTTCCAGCAGCGTAATCACTGAAGCTTTCTTT.

In this sample, this clone turned up many times. The chain uses TRBV5-4 and TRBJ1-4, with D unresolved. The germline V gene has CDR1 SGHNT and CDR2 YYREEE (reference sequence). This CDR3 has 16 amino acids. V lost 0 bases, J lost 7 bases, and 16 bases lay in between. The DNA for the CDR3 is TGTGCCAGCAGCTTGGGGCCAGCTCGCGAGGGTGAAAAACTGTTTTTT. Translating gives CASSLGPAREGEKLFF.

The genes are TRBV5-1 and TRBJ2-7; TRBD2 matches at 9 bases. Germline trimming cut 5 bases from V and 3 bases from J; bases unmatched to any gene: 15. The germline V gene has CDR1 SGHRS and CDR2 YFSETQ. CDR3 length: 17 amino acids. The CDR3 here is CASRERTSGSRVYEQYF. The DNA of the CDR3 is TGCGCCAGCAGGGAAAGAACTAGCGGGTCGAGGGTCTACGAGCAGTACTTC.

V is TRBV7-2 and J is TRBJ2-7, with D tentatively TRBD1 (5 bases). The CDR3 extends over 15 amino acids. The V end lost 7 bases, the J end lost 4 bases, and 20 bases lay between the germline ends. CDR1 is SGHTA and CDR2 is FQGNSA in the germline V gene. The CDR3 region has the DNA TGTGCCAGCACCCAAAATGAACGGACAAATTACGAGCAGTACTTC. Encoded protein: CASTQNERTNYEQYF.

The gene calls are TRBV6-1 and TRBJ2-5; possible D gene TRBD2, 6 bases. The germline gives CDR1 MNHNS, CDR2 SASEGT. CDR3 length equals 13 residues. CDR3 sequence: CALRLGGQETQYF. The CDR3 region has the DNA TGTGCGTTACGACTAGGAGGCCAAGAGACCCAGTACTTC.

V usage is TRBV7-8 and J usage is TRBJ2-1, with D unclear. This CDR3 is built from 16 residues. CDR1 SGHVS and CDR2 FQNEAQ come from the germline V gene. Trimming left V 2 bases short and J 4 bases short, with 15 bases between. CDR3: CASSLFEVISYNEQFF. CDR3 DNA sequence: TGTGCCAGCAGCTTATTTGAGGTGATCTCTTACAATGAGCAGTTCTTC. Filled out from reference TRBV7-8 and TRBJ2-1, the complete variable domain reads GAGVSQSPRYKVAKRGQDVALRCDPISGHVSLFWYQQALGQGPEFLTYFQNEAQLDKSGLPSDRFFAERPEGSVSTLKIQRTQQEDSAVYLCASSLFEVISYNEQFFGPGTRLTVL.

CDR3 sequence: CASSSGHYQPQHF. The CDR3 bases are TGTGCCAGCAGCTCAGGACACTATCAGCCCCAGCATTTT. The rearrangement links TRBV11-2 to TRBJ1-5; D may be TRBD1 (5 bases). CDR3 length equals 13 residues. Trimming took 4 bases from V and 5 from J, leaving 9 bases between them. Germline assignment: CDR1 SGHAT and CDR2 FQNNGV.

This chain connects TRBV15 to TRBJ2-5; D remains unclear. Germline lookup yields CDR1 LNHNV and CDR2 YYDKDF (reference sequence). Trimming pared 3 bases from V and 3 bases from J, leaving 8 bases between. The CDR3 totals 13 residues. The CDR3 reads CATSRAVEETQYF. The CDR3, as DNA: TGTGCCACCAGCAGGGCTGTTGAAGAGACCCAGTACTTC.

CDR3: CASSRGGTSLTDTQYF. CDR3 DNA: TGTGCCAGCAGCCGAGGAGGGACTAGCTTGACAGATACGCAGTATTTT. J is TRBJ2-3 and V is TRBV5-4, with 9 bases that match TRBD2. Trimming at V came to 4 bases and at J to 3 bases, leaving 9 bases not matched to a gene. There are 16 residues in the CDR3. Germline CDR1 SGHNT, CDR2 YYREEE (reference sequence).

The rearrangement links TRBV6-1 to TRBJ1-2, with TRBD1 matching over 7 bases. Germline lookup yields CDR1 MNHNS and CDR2 SASEGT. The J segment lost 7 bases and the V segment lost 4 bases, leaving 9 bases of the junction unmatched. The CDR3 length is 14 residues. The CDR3 is CASSVVDRDLGYTF. CDR3 coding DNA: TGTGCCAGCAGTGTGGTCGACAGGGATCTTGGCTACACCTTC.

The rearrangement joins TRBV29-1 to TRBJ1-1; D perhaps matches TRBD1 (6 bases). The length of the CDR3 is 11 residues. With 5 bases removed from V and 4 bases from J, the gap between germline ends came to 8 bases. The V gene's germline CDR1 is SQVTM and CDR2 ANQGSEA. The CDR3, as DNA: TGCAGCGTTCCCAGGGGCACTGAAGCTTTCTTT. It specifies CSVPRGTEAFF.